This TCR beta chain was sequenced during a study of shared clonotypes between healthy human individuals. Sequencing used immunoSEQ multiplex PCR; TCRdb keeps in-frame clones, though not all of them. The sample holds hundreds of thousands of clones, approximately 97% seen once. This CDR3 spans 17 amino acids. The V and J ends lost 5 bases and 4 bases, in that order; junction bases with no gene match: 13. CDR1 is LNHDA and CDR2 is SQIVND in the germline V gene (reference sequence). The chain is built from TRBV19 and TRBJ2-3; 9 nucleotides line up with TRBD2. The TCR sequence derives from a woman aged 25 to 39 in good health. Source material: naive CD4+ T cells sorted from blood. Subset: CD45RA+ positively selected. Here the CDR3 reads CASSSERLAVGADTQYF. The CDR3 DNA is TGTGCCAGTAGTTCCGAAAGACTAGCGGTGGGGGCAGATACGCAGTATTTT.